What follows are 16 T cell receptor beta chains derived from one specimen sequenced in a study of cytomegalovirus exposure and HLA in healthy donors. Amplification used 60 Vbeta primers and 13 Jbeta primers. Sequencing was performed with immunoSEQ multiplex PCR; in TCRdb, only in-frame clones are kept and a portion is missing. The sample gives fewer than 200,000 clones, roughly 76% of which show up once; 2% to 2.5% is in the top ten. The sequenced sample consisted of PBMCs. These receptors were collected from a male donor in good health and CMV-seronegative.

The chain links TRBV18 to TRBJ1-5, with 7 bases matching TRBD1. The CDR3 spans 17 residues. Looked up from germline, CDR1 is KGHSH and CDR2 is LQKENI. Trimming took 3 bases from V and 0 from J; bases not matched to a gene: 8. The CDR3 coding sequence is TGTGCCAGCTCACCCGACAGGGATCTTAATAGCAATCAGCCCCAGCATTTT. It encodes CASSPDRDLNSNQPQHF.

The V gene is TRBV9, the J gene TRBJ1-2; D uncertain. Germline-derived CDR1 and CDR2 are SGDLS and YYNGEE. The ends were cut back, 3 bases at V and 8 bases at J, with 20 bases in the middle. The CDR3 is 15 residues long. The chain's CDR3 is CASSDQEHPLRGYTF. The CDR3, as DNA: TGTGCCAGCAGCGACCAGGAACACCCTCTTCGGGGCTACACCTTC.

The CDR3 coding sequence is TGTGCCAGCAGTTACTCTGTCAACAGATTAAATTCACCCCTCCACTTT. This encodes CASSYSVNRLNSPLHF. J is TRBJ1-6 and V is TRBV6-6, with no clear D. CDR3 length: 16 residues. V dropped 0 bases and J dropped 7 bases, with 13 bases sitting between them. Germline-derived CDR1 and CDR2 are MNHNY and SVGAGI (reference sequence).

This clone was recorded only once. The V gene is TRBV18, the J gene TRBJ1-5; possibly TRBD1 for D (6 bases). This CDR3 has 15 residues. The V gene lost 3 bases and the J gene lost 7 bases, with 16 bases spanning the gap. Germline V CDR1 and CDR2: KGHSH, LQKENI. The CDR3 sequence: CASSPSTGLGQPQHF. The CDR3 DNA follows: TGTGCCAGCTCACCGTCTACAGGGTTGGGACAGCCCCAGCATTTT.

The chain links TRBV27 to TRBJ2-5; 12 bases align to TRBD2. The J call is uncertain, as TRBJ2-7 better fits the DNA end. The length of the CDR3 is 16 residues. The germline gives CDR1 MNHEY, CDR2 SMNVEV (reference sequence). CDR3 loop: CASRRTPGLAGYEQYF. The CDR3 DNA reads TGTGCCAGCAGGAGGACCCCGGGACTAGCGGGTTACGAGCAGTACTTC.

This chain links TRBV7-8 with TRBJ1-2; 7 bases fit TRBD1. In germline, CDR1 is SGHVS, CDR2 FQNEAQ. Trimming removed 1 base from V and 8 bases from J; junction bases left unmatched: 13. This CDR3 spans 16 amino acids. The CDR3 loop is CASSLVKMGLGGGYTF. The CDR3 DNA reads as TGTGCCAGCAGCTTAGTTAAGATGGGACTAGGGGGCGGCTACACCTTC. Looking up the rest from reference TRBV7-8 and TRBJ1-2 gives the full variable domain: GAGVSQSPRYKVAKRGQDVALRCDPISGHVSLFWYQQALGQGPEFLTYFQNEAQLDKSGLPSDRFFAERPEGSVSTLKIQRTQQEDSAVYLCASSLVKMGLGGGYTFGSGTRLTVV.

The chain is built from TRBV21-1 and TRBJ2-3; the table's D call TRBD1 went unverified against the DNA. TRBV21-1 is listed as a pseudogene. This CDR3 has 14 amino acids. The chain's CDR3 is CASSRQPKNHTQYF. The CDR3 DNA sequence: TGTGCCAGCAGCAGACAACCGAAGAACCATACGCAGTATTTT.

This chain links TRBV15 with TRBJ1-4; TRBD1 aligns across 12 bases. Germline CDR1 is LNHNV and CDR2 is YYDKDF (reference sequence). The junction had 9 bases not matched to a gene; V was cut back by 1 base and J by 6 bases. There are 18 residues in the CDR3. In DNA, the CDR3 is TGTGCCACCAGCAGAGGAACCGGGACAGGGGGCAGGGATGAAAAACTGTTTTTT. Residues: CATSRGTGTGGRDEKLFF.

This chain uses TRBV5-4 with TRBJ1-2, with 8 positions matching TRBD1. The CDR3 contains 16 residues. V shed 5 bases and J 0 bases; nucleotides not matched to a gene: 9. Germline CDR1 reads SGHNT; CDR2 reads YYREEE (reference sequence). CDR3 sequence reads: CASRFQQGGANYGYTF. The CDR3 DNA reads TGTGCCAGCAGATTTCAACAGGGGGGAGCTAACTATGGCTACACCTTC.

V gene TRBV5-1 combines with J gene TRBJ1-1, with TRBD1 as a possible D gene (5 bases). This CDR3 contains 13 residues. Per germline, CDR1 SGHRS and CDR2 YFSETQ. The V end lost 4 bases, the J end lost 1 base, and 8 bases lay between the germline ends. CDR3 DNA: TGCGCCAGCAGCGGGGGGGAGAACACTGAAGCTTTCTTT. Amino acid sequence: CASSGGENTEAFF.

V gene TRBV27 combines with J gene TRBJ2-3, with a possible D match to TRBD2 (5 bases). Germline V gives CDR1 MNHEY, CDR2 SMNVEV (reference sequence). V was cut by 5 bases and J by 5 bases, with 11 bases left in between. The CDR3 has 13 residues. CDR3 sequence reads: CASSPRVEDTQYF. In nucleotides, the CDR3 is TGTGCCAGCAGTCCGAGGGTGGAAGATACGCAGTATTTT.

V and J are TRBV19 and TRBJ1-1, with 7 bases lining up with TRBD1. This CDR3 has 14 residues. Germline V gene data show CDR1 as LNHDA and CDR2 as SQIVND (reference sequence). J was trimmed by 0 bases and V by 8 bases; bases with no gene match: 6. The CDR3 DNA reads as TGTGCCAGTCCCGGGACAGTCCTGAACACTGAAGCTTTCTTT. Its translation: CASPGTVLNTEAFF.

The chain has TRBV7-2 and TRBJ1-2; D may be TRBD1 (5 bases). V dropped 0 bases and J dropped 8 bases, with 16 bases sitting between them. The CDR3 loop spans 15 amino acids. The germline V gene has CDR1 SGHTA and CDR2 FQGNSA. The CDR3 region has the DNA TGTGCCAGCAGCTTAGCGCTCGGGGGAGTGGACGGCTACACCTTC. Protein: CASSLALGGVDGYTF.

This chain links TRBV29-1 with TRBJ1-1, with D perhaps matching TRBD1 (6 bases). CDR3 length: 13 amino acids. CDR1 and CDR2 from the germline V gene are SQVTM and ANQGSEA. The V end was cut by 5 bases, the J end by 0 bases, with 10 bases between. CDR3 nucleotide sequence: TGCAGCGTTAGGGGACACCTGAACACTGAAGCTTTCTTT. Translating gives CSVRGHLNTEAFF.

The chain couples TRBV5-8 to TRBJ2-5, with 9 bases lining up with TRBD1. The germline CDR1 and CDR2 sequences are SGHTS and YDEGEE. V lost 4 bases, J lost 4 bases, and 5 bases stayed unmatched. CDR3 length: 14 amino acids. The CDR3, as DNA: TGTGCCAGCAGCCCCCGGGACAGGGTAGAGACCCAGTACTTC. It encodes CASSPRDRVETQYF.

The sample holds one count of this clone. In nucleotides, the CDR3 is TGTGCCAGCAGCTTGGGGGCCACAGAAGATAGCAATCAGCCCCAGCATTTT. Protein product: CASSLGATEDSNQPQHF. V and J are TRBV5-6 and TRBJ1-5, with D unclear. CDR1 is SGHDT and CDR2 is YYEEEE in the germline V gene. There are 17 residues in the CDR3. Trimming shortened V by 0 bases and J by 0 bases, and 13 bases separated the two germline ends.